This record covers a single TCR beta chain. The CDR3 runs to 15 residues. V lost 2 bases to trimming and J lost 3 bases, with 11 bases between them. Germline assignment: CDR1 MDHEN and CDR2 SYDVKM. The data were obtained in a study of blood T cell repertoires in COVID-19. As for the study in general: Some COVID-19 samples were acute and others convalescent; all came from the United States, Italy and Spain. Sources were T cells, B-cell-depleted T cells, or PBMCs; the material itself was cDNA or gDNA.

Per the original methods: Reference gene primer amplification gave estimated nucleated cell counts. Sequencing used immunoSEQ multiplex PCR; TCRdb keeps in-frame clones, though not all of them. V, J and clone size were drawn from that table, and D and trimming were deduced from the DNA. The profile shows 180,000 or so clones, about 86% of them singletons. The chain combines TRBV28 with TRBJ1-3; tentative D call: TRBD1 (5 bases). The clonotype originates from a human donor with acute or convalescent COVID-19. The donor label of this sample is uncertain. Specimen: peripheral blood. The CDR3 DNA is TGTGCCAGCAGTTTAGGGGGGAGGGTTGGAAACACCATATATTTT. As protein: CASSLGGRVGNTIYF.